These T cell receptor beta chains were read from a single sample in a study of blood T cell repertoires in COVID-19. Measured with immunoSEQ multiplex PCR; TCRdb has only the in-frame clones, and not every one. This repertoire shows about 210,000 clones, almost 85% found once; its top ten account for about an eighth. Sequenced input: peripheral blood. The source of these receptors is a woman between 40 and 55 years old with acute or convalescent COVID-19. The CDR3 runs from the conserved cysteine through the conserved F or W. D genes are given only for firm matches. Clone size appears in some rows only: once, few, many, or a class for an expanded clone.

J | size | D | V | length | CDR3 | DNA
TRBJ2-1 | NA | TRBD1 | TRBV11-1 | 16 | CASSPPTGGIYNEQFF | TGTGCCAGCAGCCCACCAACAGGGGGGATCTACAATGAGCAGTTCTTC
TRBJ2-3 | NA | NA | TRBV6-4 | 16 | CASSDYGGASPDTQYF | TGTGCCAGCAGTGACTACGGGGGAGCGAGCCCAGATACGCAGTATTTT
TRBJ1-6 | NA | NA | TRBV12-3/TRBV12-4 | 13 | CASSLDWYSPLHF | TGTGCCAGCAGTTTAGACTGGTATTCACCCCTCCACTTT
TRBJ1-5 | NA | TRBD1 | TRBV6-5 | 13 | CATSRDSYQPQHF | TGTGCCACCAGCCGGGACAGCTATCAGCCCCAGCATTTT
TRBJ1-2 | few | TRBD1 | TRBV7-8 | 15 | CASSMDRGERLGYTF | TGTGCCAGCAGCATGGACAGGGGGGAAAGGTTAGGCTACACCTTC
TRBJ1-1 | NA | TRBD1 | TRBV19 | 14 | CASSQWTGPTEAFF | TGTGCCAGTAGTCAGTGGACAGGGCCCACTGAAGCTTTCTTT
TRBJ2-3 | NA | TRBD2 | TRBV4-1 | 14 | CASSQVAGGGKQYF | TGCGCCAGCAGCCAAGTAGCGGGGGGGGGTAAGCAGTATTTT
TRBJ1-2 | NA | NA | TRBV5-1 | 14 | CASGPGQFDYGYTF | TGCGCCAGCGGCCCCGGACAGTTCGACTATGGCTACACCTTC
TRBJ2-7 | NA | TRBD2 | TRBV20-1 | 15 | CSAGGTSGGSYEQYF | TGCAGTGCTGGTGGGACTAGCGGGGGGTCCTACGAGCAGTACTTC
TRBJ1-5 | once | NA | TRBV19 | 17 | CASSIDLLGGQSQPQHF | TGTGCCAGTAGTATAGATCTATTAGGGGGACAAAGTCAGCCCCAGCATTTT
TRBJ1-2 | NA | NA | TRBV27 | 14 | CASSLRPGDYGYTF | TGTGCCAGCAGTTTGCGGCCGGGGGACTATGGCTACACCTTC
TRBJ2-2 | NA | TRBD2 | TRBV5-1 | 19 | CASSLAWTSGGANTGELFF | TGCGCCAGCAGCTTGGCTTGGACTAGCGGGGGGGCGAACACCGGGGAGCTGTTTTTT
TRBJ2-3 | once | NA | TRBV11-3 | 12 | CASSYLGGTQYF | TGTGCCAGCAGCTACCTAGGGGGTACGCAGTATTTT
TRBJ2-3 | NA | NA | TRBV6-5 | 14 | CASSPMTGTDTQYF | TGTGCCAGCAGTCCCATGACTGGGACAGATACGCAGTATTTT
TRBJ2-7 | NA | TRBD2 | TRBV19 | 16 | CASSLQGTSGPYEQYF | TGTGCCAGTAGTCTTCAAGGGACTAGCGGACCCTACGAGCAGTACTTC
TRBJ2-1 | NA | NA | TRBV5-1 | 13 | CASSLVPVNEQFF | TGCGCCAGCAGCTTGGTTCCGGTCAATGAGCAGTTCTTC
TRBJ1-1 | NA | NA | TRBV5-8 | 13 | CATNRGGAAEAFF | TGTGCCACCAACCGGGGAGGGGCCGCTGAAGCTTTCTTT
TRBJ2-1 | NA | NA | TRBV30 | 14 | CAWNPGSGYNEQFF | TGTGCCTGGAATCCGGGATCTGGGTACAATGAGCAGTTCTTC
TRBJ2-2 | NA | TRBD2 | TRBV4-2 | 17 | CASSGGLAEWNTGELFF | TGTGCCAGCAGCGGGGGACTAGCGGAATGGAACACCGGGGAGCTGTTTTTT
TRBJ2-3 | NA | NA | TRBV28 | 13 | CASSSGHIDTQYF | TGTGCCAGCAGTTCGGGACACATAGATACGCAGTATTTT
TRBJ2-1 | NA | TRBD1 | TRBV5-1 | 15 | CASSLGAGGFFILFF | TGCGCCAGCAGCTTGGGGGCAGGGGGCTTTTTTATTCTGTTCTTC
TRBJ2-7 | NA | NA | TRBV20-1 | 13 | CSASDALNYEQYF | TGCAGTGCTAGTGACGCGCTTAATTACGAGCAGTACTTC
TRBJ1-2 | NA | TRBD1 | TRBV27 | 15 | CASSPGQAINYGYTF | TGTGCCAGCAGCCCTGGACAGGCCATTAACTATGGCTACACCTTC
TRBJ2-1 | few | TRBD2 | TRBV19 | 14 | CASRGLAGGPEQFF | TGTGCCAGCAGGGGACTAGCGGGAGGGCCTGAGCAGTTCTTC
TRBJ2-1 | NA | TRBD1 | TRBV19 | 15 | CASSMTGSSYNEQFF | TGTGCCAGTAGTATGACAGGGAGCTCCTACAATGAGCAGTTCTTC
TRBJ2-5 | NA | TRBD2 | TRBV9 | 15 | CASSVGGRAKETQYF | TGTGCCAGCAGCGTAGGAGGGAGGGCCAAAGAGACCCAGTACTTC
TRBJ2-2 | few | TRBD2 | TRBV4-1 | 15 | CASGWGGANTGELFF | TGCGCCAGCGGGTGGGGGGGAGCGAACACCGGGGAGCTGTTTTTT
TRBJ1-2 | once | NA | TRBV3-1/TRBV3-2 | 17 | CASSQDWQGTAMNGYTF | TGTGCCAGCAGCCAAGATTGGCAGGGAACGGCTATGAATGGCTACACCTTC